A single TCR beta chain is shown here with its context. This specimen belongs to a study of blood T cell repertoires in COVID-19. Study context: Some COVID-19 samples were acute and others convalescent; all came from the United States, Italy and Spain.

Measured with immunoSEQ multiplex PCR; TCRdb has only the in-frame clones, and not every one. The data contain about 70,000 clones, around 86% of them singletons. In germline, CDR1 is KGHSH, CDR2 LQKENI. V was trimmed by 6 bases and J by 3 bases, leaving 11 bases between them. The CDR3 is made up of 13 amino acids. The source of this sequence is a woman aged 80 or over with active or convalescent COVID-19. Material for sequencing was peripheral blood. This chain connects TRBV18 to TRBJ1-1; unclear D gene. The CDR3, as DNA: TGTGCCAGCTCCGCGGGGTGGGACACTGAAGCTTTCTTT. Its translation is CASSAGWDTEAFF.